A single sample gave rise to the 3 T cell receptor beta chains below, sequenced in a study of blood T cells in healthy people across ages. PCR was performed a second time for 7 to 11 cycles using a sample-barcoded 5' primer and a J-beta primer mix. From the 5' RACE reads, TCRdb called clonotypes with MiXCR, one entry per CDR3 protein. The table shows about 1.4 million distinct CDR3 sequences, with approximately 59% occurring only once. Sequenced sample: blood. Receptors originate from a man aged 18 to 30 in good health.

This clonotype appeared a single time. V gene TRBV6-1 combines with J gene TRBJ1-2, with D tentatively TRBD1 (6 bases). Per germline, CDR1 MNHNS and CDR2 SASEGT. Trimming shortened V by 4 bases and J by 0 bases, and 15 bases separated the two germline ends. The CDR3 runs 16 residues. CDR3 region: CASSGQWGGSNYGYTF. As DNA, the CDR3 is TGTGCCAGCAGTGGGCAGTGGGGGGGCTCTAACTATGGCTACACCTTC.

This clonotype was observed a handful of times. This chain connects TRBV11-2 to TRBJ1-4; D unresolved. CDR1 and CDR2 (germline): SGHAT, FQNNGV. CDR3 length: 13 amino acids. The V gene lost 1 base and the J gene lost 7 bases, with 7 bases spanning the gap. CDR3 residues: CASSLGYVEKLFF. CDR3 in DNA: TGTGCCAGCAGCTTAGGTTATGTTGAAAAACTGTTTTTT.

This chain links TRBV6-2 or TRBV6-3 with TRBJ2-3; D is perhaps TRBD2 (6 bases). Trimming removed 0 bases at V and 3 bases at J, with 19 bases between. CDR1 is MNHEY and CDR2 is SVGEGT in the germline V gene. The CDR3 has 18 amino acids. As DNA, the CDR3 is TGTGCCAGCAGTTACTCGTCGGAGGGTGGGGCCTTAACAGATACGCAGTATTTT. Encoded protein: CASSYSSEGGALTDTQYF.